This T cell receptor beta chain is from a study of response to subunit inactivated influenza vaccine. Findings and caveats of the study: New T cells are recruited in small numbers by each seasonal influenza vaccination, according to the authors' suggestion.

Worth noting for this clonotype: The antigen is undetermined.

The CDR3 totals 13 residues. V was shortened by 1 base and J by 7 bases, with 8 bases between the two germline ends. Germline V gives CDR1 LGHNT, CDR2 FRNRAP. Via MiXCR, TCRdb re-called the RT-PCR reads, giving one row per CDR3 protein. This table holds over 300,000 distinct CDR3 sequences, just over 20% found once. The V gene is TRBV12-5, the J gene TRBJ2-1; D uncertain. This specimen was PBMCs from blood, taken 21 months after vaccination. This TCR came from a man aged 50-75 years who received an inactivated influenza vaccine. CDR3 DNA sequence: TGTGCTAGTGGTTTGGGGGTGGGGAATGAGCAGTTCTTC. Encoded protein: CASGLGVGNEQFF.